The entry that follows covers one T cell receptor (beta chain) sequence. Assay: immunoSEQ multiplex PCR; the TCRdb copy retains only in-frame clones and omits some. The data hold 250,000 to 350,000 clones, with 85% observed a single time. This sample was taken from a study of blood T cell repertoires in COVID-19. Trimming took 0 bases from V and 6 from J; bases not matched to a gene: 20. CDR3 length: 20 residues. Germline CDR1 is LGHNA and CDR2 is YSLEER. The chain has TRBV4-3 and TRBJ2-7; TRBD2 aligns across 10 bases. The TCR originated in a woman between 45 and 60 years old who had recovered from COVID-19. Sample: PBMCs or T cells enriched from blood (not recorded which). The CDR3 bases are TGCGCCAGCAGCCAAGATCAGGGGCTTTTTTTGCTAGCGGGAGTTAGCGAGCAGTACTTC. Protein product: CASSQDQGLFLLAGVSEQYF.